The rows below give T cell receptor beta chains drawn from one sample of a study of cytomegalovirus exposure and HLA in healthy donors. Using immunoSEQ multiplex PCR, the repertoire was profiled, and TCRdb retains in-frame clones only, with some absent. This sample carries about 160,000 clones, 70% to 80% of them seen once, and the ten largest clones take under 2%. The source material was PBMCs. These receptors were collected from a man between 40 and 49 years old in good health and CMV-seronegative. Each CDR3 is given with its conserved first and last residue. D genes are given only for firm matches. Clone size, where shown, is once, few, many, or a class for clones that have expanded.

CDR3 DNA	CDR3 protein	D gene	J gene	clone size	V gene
TGCGCCAGCAGCTTGTTGGACAGGGGCTACAATGAGCAGTTCTTC	CASSLLDRGYNEQFF	TRBD1	TRBJ2-1	-	TRBV5-1
TGTGCCAGCAGTCCTACCCCCAGGGGGGACACTGAAGCTTTCTTT	CASSPTPRGDTEAFF	TRBD1	TRBJ1-1	-	TRBV27
TGCGCCAGCAGCCAAGGGGACAGGTCCATTGAATGGGAGACCCAGTACTTC	CASSQGDRSIEWETQYF	TRBD1	TRBJ2-5	-	TRBV4-1
TGTGCCAGCAGCCAAGGACAGGGATCCTACGAGCAGTACTTC	CASSQGQGSYEQYF	TRBD1	TRBJ2-7	-	TRBV7-6
TGCGCCAGCAGCTTGGGAGGACTAGCGGGAGCTCGGTCCTACAATGAGCAGTTCTTC	CASSLGGLAGARSYNEQFF	TRBD2	TRBJ2-1	once	TRBV5-1
TGTGCCAGCAGCGCTACCAGCGGGAGGGGGAACGGGGAGCTGTTTTTT	CASSATSGRGNGELFF	TRBD2	TRBJ2-2	-	TRBV2
TGCGCCAGCAGCTTCAGCGATGGAGACGAAAAACTGTTTTTT	CASSFSDGDEKLFF	-	TRBJ1-4	-	TRBV5-1
TGTGCCAGCAGTTCGGCGGGACGCCCTTCTGAAGCTTTCTTT	CASSSAGRPSEAFF	-	TRBJ1-1	-	TRBV27
TGTGCCAGCAGCTTAGGGTCGGACAGGGGCGCCACTGAAGCTTTCTTT	CASSLGSDRGATEAFF	TRBD1	TRBJ1-1	-	TRBV7-2
TGTGCCAGCAGTACCCCGTGGACTAGCGGTGATGAGCAGTTCTTC	CASSTPWTSGDEQFF	TRBD2	TRBJ2-1	-	TRBV6-1
TGTGCCACCAGCAGAGATGTGAGACTAGCGGATGAGCAGTTCTTC	CATSRDVRLADEQFF	TRBD2	TRBJ2-1	-	TRBV15
TGCGCCAGCAGCTTGGGAGGGAGGGGAGACATTCAGTACTTC	CASSLGGRGDIQYF	TRBD2	TRBJ2-4	few	TRBV5-1
TGTGCTAGTGGCTCAGGGAGGCGGGGAGAGACCCAGTACTTC	CASGSGRRGETQYF	-	TRBJ2-5	-	TRBV12-5
TGTGCCAGCAGTTTGACAGGGACTGAAGCTTTCTTT	CASSLTGTEAFF	TRBD1	TRBJ1-1	-	TRBV6-5
TGTGCCAGCAGTTTCGACAGGTATTACTATGGCTACACCTTC	CASSFDRYYYGYTF	-	TRBJ1-2	-	TRBV27
TGTGCCAGCAGCTTAGTTGCGCCCGGGGGGCTTCGGAATGAGCAGTTCTTC	CASSLVAPGGLRNEQFF	-	TRBJ2-1	-	TRBV7-8
TGTGCCAGCAGTGACACCGGGACTATCCCCGGGGAGCTGTTTTTT	CASSDTGTIPGELFF	TRBD2	TRBJ2-2	-	TRBV6-1
TGTGCCAGCAGTGAAGCGCTTTTACCAGGGCGGTACTTC	CASSEALLPGRYF	-	TRBJ2-7	-	TRBV2
TGTGCCTGGAGCTGGCGGGTTGAGCAGTTCTTC	CAWSWRVEQFF	-	TRBJ2-1	-	TRBV30
TGTGCCAGCAGCTTGCGGGCAGGGTTGGACAGTCAGTACTTC	CASSLRAGLDSQYF	-	TRBJ2-4	-	TRBV5-6
TGCGCCAGCAGCTTGGCTCGGGACAGCAACTATGGCTACACCTTC	CASSLARDSNYGYTF	TRBD1	TRBJ1-2	-	TRBV5-1
TGTGCCAGCAGTGGACAGGGGGCGCGGACGGGAGCCTACGAGCAGTACTTC	CASSGQGARTGAYEQYF	TRBD1	TRBJ2-7	-	TRBV28
TGTGCCAGCAACGACGGGATGGAGACCCAGTACTTC	CASNDGMETQYF	-	TRBJ2-5	-	TRBV7-9
TGTGCCAGCAGTTTAAGCGTGGGGCGGCAAAACAGTCAGTACTTC	CASSLSVGRQNSQYF	-	TRBJ2-4	-	TRBV28
TGTGCCAGCAGTTTGGGGGGTGGAGTATCCCACTACGAGCAGTACTTC	CASSLGGGVSHYEQYF	-	TRBJ2-7	-	TRBV28
TGCGCCAGCAGCTTGGGACCAGCCAAAAACAGTCAGTACTTC	CASSLGPAKNSQYF	-	TRBJ2-4	-	TRBV5-1
TGTGCCAGGATGGACAGGGAAGGAGGTGAAAAACTGTTTTTT	CARMDREGGEKLFF	TRBD1	TRBJ1-4	-	TRBV6-4
TGTGCCAGCAGCATCGGGGGACGGATTAATGAAAAACTGTTTTTT	CASSIGGRINEKLFF	-	TRBJ1-4	few	TRBV11-2
TGTGCCAGCTTTAGGACTAGCGGGACAACAGATACGCAGTATTTT	CASFRTSGTTDTQYF	TRBD2	TRBJ2-3	-	TRBV2